Listed below are T cell receptor beta chains from one sample, sequenced in a study of T-cell reconstitution after alpha-beta-depleted transplantation in children. TCRdb processed the PCR reads anew with MiXCR; each CDR3 protein has one entry. The sample lists about 540,000 distinct CDR3 sequences, about a sixth seen once, with 3.3% in the top ten. The starting material was PBMCs from the stem cell graft donor, obtained from the stem cell graft. The origin of the receptors is a human donor who donated a stem cell graft to a child with acute lymphoblastic leukemia. Both conserved end residues are part of each CDR3. Each record gives: clone size, J gene, V gene, CDR3 protein. Size tells how often a clone was seen (once, few, many) or the class of an expanded clone, and some rows leave it out.

NA,TRBJ2-1,TRBV18,CASLTSSGSSFLSYNEQFF
NA,TRBJ1-5,TRBV30,CAWSVGGSNQPQHF
NA,TRBJ1-1,TRBV27,CASSSLTGGETEAFF
NA,TRBJ2-3,TRBV7-9,CASSAGQNTGTDTQYF
few,TRBJ2-7,TRBV9,CASSVGAGGFYEQYF
few,TRBJ1-2,TRBV7-3,CASSLTGAAGYGYTF
NA,TRBJ2-1,TRBV2,CASRETSGGWVQFF
few,TRBJ2-7,TRBV7-2,CASSFTSGAYEQYF
NA,TRBJ2-3,TRBV20-1,CSASFWDDRGGSTDTQYF
NA,TRBJ2-7,TRBV13,CASSYTSSYEQYF
NA,TRBJ2-5,TRBV2,CASSGLKNLGETQYF
few,TRBJ2-7,TRBV12-3/TRBV12-4,CASSLWTGDEQYF
NA,TRBJ2-2,TRBV5-1,CASSLATGYTGELFF